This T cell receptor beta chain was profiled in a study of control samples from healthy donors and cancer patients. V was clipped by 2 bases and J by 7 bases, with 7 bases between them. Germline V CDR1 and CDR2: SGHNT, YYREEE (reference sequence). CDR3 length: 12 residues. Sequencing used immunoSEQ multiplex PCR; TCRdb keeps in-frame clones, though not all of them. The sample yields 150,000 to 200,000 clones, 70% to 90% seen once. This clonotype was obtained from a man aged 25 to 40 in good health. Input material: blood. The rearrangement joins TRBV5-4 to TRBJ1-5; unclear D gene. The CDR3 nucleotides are TGTGCCAGCAGCTTTGATGGGCAGCCCCAGCATTTT. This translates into CASSFDGQPQHF.